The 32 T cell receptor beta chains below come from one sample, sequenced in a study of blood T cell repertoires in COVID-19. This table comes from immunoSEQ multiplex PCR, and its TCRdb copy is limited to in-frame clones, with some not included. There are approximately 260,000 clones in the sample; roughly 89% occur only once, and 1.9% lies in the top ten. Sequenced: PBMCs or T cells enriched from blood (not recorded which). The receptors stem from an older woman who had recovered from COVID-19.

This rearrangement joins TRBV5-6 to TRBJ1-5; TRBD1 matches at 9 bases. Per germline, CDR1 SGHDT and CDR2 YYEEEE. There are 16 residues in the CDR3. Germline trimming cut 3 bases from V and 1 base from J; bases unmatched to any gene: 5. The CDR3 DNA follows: TGTGCCAGCAGCTCACTGACAGGGGGGAGCAATCAGCCCCAGCATTTT. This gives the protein CASSSLTGGSNQPQHF.

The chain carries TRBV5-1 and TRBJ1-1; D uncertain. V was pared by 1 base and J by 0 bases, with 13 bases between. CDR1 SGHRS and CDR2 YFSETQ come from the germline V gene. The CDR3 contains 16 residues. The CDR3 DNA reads TGCGCCAGCAGCTTGCGGCAGACTCCCATGAACACTGAAGCTTTCTTT. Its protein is CASSLRQTPMNTEAFF.

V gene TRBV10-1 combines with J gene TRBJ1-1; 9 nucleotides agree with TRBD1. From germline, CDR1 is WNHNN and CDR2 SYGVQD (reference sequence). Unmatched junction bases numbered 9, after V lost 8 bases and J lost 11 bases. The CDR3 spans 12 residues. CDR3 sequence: CASGSGTGRAFF. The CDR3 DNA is TGCGCCAGCGGCTCCGGGACAGGGAGGGCTTTCTTT.

DNA of the CDR3: TGTGCCAGCAGTGCATCAGTATATGGCTACACCTTC. Translated, it gives CASSASVYGYTF. This sequence joins TRBV25-1 and TRBJ1-2, with D hard to call. The CDR3 contains 12 residues. Germline-derived CDR1 and CDR2 are MGHDK and SYGVNS. V lost 4 bases, J lost 5 bases, and 8 bases lay in between.

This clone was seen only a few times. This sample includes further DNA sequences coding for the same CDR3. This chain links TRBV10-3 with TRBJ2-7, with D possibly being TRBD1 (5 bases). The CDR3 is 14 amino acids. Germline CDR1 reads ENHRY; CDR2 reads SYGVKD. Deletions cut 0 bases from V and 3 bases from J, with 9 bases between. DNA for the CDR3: TGTGCCATCAGTGAGTCGGGCAGGGACTACGAGCAGTACTTC. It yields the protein CAISESGRDYEQYF.

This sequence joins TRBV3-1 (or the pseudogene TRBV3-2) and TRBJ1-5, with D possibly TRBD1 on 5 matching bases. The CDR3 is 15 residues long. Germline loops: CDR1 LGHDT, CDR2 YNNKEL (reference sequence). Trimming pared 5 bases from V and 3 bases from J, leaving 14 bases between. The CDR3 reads CASSKTQENNQPQHF. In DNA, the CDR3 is TGTGCCAGCAGCAAAACACAGGAGAACAATCAGCCCCAGCATTTT.

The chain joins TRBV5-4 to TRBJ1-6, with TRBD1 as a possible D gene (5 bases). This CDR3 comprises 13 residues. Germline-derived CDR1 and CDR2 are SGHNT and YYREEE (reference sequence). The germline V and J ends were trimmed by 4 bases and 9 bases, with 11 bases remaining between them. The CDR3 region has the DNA TGTGCCAGCAGCCCAGGGAATGGTTCACCCCTCCACTTT. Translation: CASSPGNGSPLHF. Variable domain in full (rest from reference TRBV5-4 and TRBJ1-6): ETGVTQSPTHLIKTRGQQVTLRCSSQSGHNTVSWYQQALGQGPQFIFQYYREEENGRGNFPPRFSGLQFPNYSSELNVNALELDDSALYLCASSPGNGSPLHFGNGTRLTVT.

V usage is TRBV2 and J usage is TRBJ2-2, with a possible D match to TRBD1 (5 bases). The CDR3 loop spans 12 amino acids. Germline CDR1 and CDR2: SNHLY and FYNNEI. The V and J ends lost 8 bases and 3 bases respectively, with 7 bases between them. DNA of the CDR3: TGTGCCAGCGACAGAGACACCGGGGAGCTGTTTTTT. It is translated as CASDRDTGELFF.

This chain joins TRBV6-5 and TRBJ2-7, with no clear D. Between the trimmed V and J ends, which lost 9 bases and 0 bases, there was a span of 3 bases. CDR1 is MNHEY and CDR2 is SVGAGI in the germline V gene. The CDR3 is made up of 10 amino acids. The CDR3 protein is CASNSYEQYF. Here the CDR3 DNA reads TGTGCCAGTAACTCCTACGAGCAGTACTTC.

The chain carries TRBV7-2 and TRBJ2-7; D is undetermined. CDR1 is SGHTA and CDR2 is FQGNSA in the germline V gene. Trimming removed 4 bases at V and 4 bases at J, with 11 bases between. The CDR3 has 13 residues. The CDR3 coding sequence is TGTGCCAGCAGCTCGACTTGGTTATACGAGCAGTACTTC. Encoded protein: CASSSTWLYEQYF.

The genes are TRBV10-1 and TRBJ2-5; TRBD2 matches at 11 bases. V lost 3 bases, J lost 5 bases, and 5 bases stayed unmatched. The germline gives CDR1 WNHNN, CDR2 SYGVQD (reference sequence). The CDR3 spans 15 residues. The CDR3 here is CASSETSGGRETQYF. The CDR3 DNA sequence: TGCGCCAGCAGTGAAACTAGCGGGGGCCGGGAGACCCAGTACTTC.

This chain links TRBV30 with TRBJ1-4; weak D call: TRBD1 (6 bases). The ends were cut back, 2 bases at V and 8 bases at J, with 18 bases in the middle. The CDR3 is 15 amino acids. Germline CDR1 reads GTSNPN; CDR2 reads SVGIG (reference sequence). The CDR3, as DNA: TGTGCCTGGAGTAAGCTGGGGGCGTCAGGCGAAAAACTGTTTTTT. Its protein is CAWSKLGASGEKLFF.

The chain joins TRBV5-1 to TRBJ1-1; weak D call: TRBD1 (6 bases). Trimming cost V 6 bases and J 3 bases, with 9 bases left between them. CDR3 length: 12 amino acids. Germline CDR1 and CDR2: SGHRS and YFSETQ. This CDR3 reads CASTTGHTEAFF. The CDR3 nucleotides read TGCGCCAGCACTACAGGGCACACTGAAGCTTTCTTT.

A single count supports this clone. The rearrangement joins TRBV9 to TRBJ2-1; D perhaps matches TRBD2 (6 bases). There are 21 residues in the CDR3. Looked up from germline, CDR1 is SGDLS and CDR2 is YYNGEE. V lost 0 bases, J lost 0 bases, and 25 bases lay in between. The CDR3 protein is CASSVVPFGSEVVGSYNEQFF. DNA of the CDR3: TGTGCCAGCAGCGTAGTCCCTTTCGGGAGCGAGGTGGTTGGCTCCTACAATGAGCAGTTCTTC.

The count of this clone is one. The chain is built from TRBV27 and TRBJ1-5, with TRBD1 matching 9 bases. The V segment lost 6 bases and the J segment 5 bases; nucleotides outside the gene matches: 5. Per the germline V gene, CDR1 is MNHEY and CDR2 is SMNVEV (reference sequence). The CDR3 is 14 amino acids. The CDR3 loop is CASSGQGRDQPQHF. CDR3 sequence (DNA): TGTGCCAGCAGCGGACAGGGGAGGGATCAGCCCCAGCATTTT.

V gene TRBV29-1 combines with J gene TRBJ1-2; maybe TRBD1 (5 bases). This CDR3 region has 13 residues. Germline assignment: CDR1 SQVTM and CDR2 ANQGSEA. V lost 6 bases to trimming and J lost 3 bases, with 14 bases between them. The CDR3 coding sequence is TGCAGCGTCAGTCAGGGTTTAGACTATGGCTACACCTTC. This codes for CSVSQGLDYGYTF. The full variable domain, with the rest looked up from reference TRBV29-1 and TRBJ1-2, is SAVISQKPSRDICQRGTSLTIQCQVDSQVTMMFWYRQQPGQSLTLIATANQGSEATYESGFVIDKFPISRPNLTFSTLTVSNMSPEDSSIYLCSVSQGLDYGYTFGSGTRLTVV.

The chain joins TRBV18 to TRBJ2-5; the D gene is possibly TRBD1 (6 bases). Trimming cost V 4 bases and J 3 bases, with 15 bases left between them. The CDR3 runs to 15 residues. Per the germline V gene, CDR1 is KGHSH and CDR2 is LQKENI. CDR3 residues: CASSLQGRNEETQYF. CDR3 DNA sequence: TGTGCCAGCTCACTTCAGGGGAGAAACGAAGAGACCCAGTACTTC.

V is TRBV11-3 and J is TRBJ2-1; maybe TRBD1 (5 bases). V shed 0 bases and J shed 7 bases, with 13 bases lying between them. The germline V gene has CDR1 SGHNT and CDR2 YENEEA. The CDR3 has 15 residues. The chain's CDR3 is CASSLEGRVGNEQFF. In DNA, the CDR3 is TGTGCCAGCAGCTTAGAAGGCAGGGTCGGGAATGAGCAGTTCTTC.

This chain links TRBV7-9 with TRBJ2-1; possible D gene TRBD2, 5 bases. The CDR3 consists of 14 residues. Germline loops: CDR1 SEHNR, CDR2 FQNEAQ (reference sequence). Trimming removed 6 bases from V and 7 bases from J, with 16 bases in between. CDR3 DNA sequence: TGTGCCAGCAGTTACGGGATTGAAATTAATGAGCAGTTCTTC. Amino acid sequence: CASSYGIEINEQFF.

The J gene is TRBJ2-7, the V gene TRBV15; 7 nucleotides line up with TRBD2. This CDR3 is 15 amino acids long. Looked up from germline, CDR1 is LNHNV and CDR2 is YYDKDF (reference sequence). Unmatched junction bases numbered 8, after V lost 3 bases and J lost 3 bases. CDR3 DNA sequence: TGTGCCACCAGCAGCCCGCGGGAGTTTCGCTACGAGCAGTACTTC. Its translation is CATSSPREFRYEQYF. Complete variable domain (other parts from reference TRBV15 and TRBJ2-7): DAMVIQNPRYQVTQFGKPVTLSCSQTLNHNVMYWYQQKSSQAPKLLFHYYDKDFNNEADTPDNFQSRRPNTSFCFLDIRSPGLGDTAMYLCATSSPREFRYEQYFGPGTRLTVT.

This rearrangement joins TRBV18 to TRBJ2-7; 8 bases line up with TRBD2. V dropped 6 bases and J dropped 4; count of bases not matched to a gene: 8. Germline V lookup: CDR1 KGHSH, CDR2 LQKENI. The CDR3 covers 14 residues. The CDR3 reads CASSWGSGEYEQYF. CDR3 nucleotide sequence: TGTGCCAGCTCCTGGGGTAGCGGGGAATACGAGCAGTACTTC. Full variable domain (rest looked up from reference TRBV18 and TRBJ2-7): NAGVMQNPRHLVRRRGQEARLRCSPMKGHSHVYWYRQLPEEGLKFMVYLQKENIIDESGMPKERFSAEFPKEGPSILRIQQVVRGDSAAYFCASSWGSGEYEQYFGPGTRLTVT.

The CDR3 bases are TGTGCCACCAGCAGGGCGGGTGGACCAGATACGCAGTATTTT. Translated, it gives CATSRAGGPDTQYF. The rearrangement joins TRBV15 to TRBJ2-3; a weak D match, TRBD2 (5 bases). CDR1 is LNHNV and CDR2 is YYDKDF in the germline V gene (reference sequence). Trimming pared 3 bases from V and 4 bases from J, leaving 11 bases between. The CDR3 extends over 14 amino acids.

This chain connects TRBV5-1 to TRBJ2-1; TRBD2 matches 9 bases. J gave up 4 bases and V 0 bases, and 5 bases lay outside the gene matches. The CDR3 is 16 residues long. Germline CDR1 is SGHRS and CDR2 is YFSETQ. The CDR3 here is CASSLASSGAYNEQFF. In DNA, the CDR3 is TGCGCCAGCAGCTTGGCCTCTAGCGGGGCTTACAATGAGCAGTTCTTC. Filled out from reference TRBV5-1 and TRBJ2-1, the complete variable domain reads KAGVTQTPRYLIKTRGQQVTLSCSPISGHRSVSWYQQTPGQGLQFLFEYFSETQRNKGNFPGRFSGRQFSNSRSEMNVSTLELGDSALYLCASSLASSGAYNEQFFGPGTRLTVL.

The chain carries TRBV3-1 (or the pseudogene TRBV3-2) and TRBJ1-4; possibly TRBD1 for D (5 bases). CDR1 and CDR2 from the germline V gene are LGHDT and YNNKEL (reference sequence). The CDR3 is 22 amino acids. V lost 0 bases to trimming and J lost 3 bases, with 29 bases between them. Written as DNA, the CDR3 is TGTGCCAGCAGCCAAGACCCGAGAAGGGGTTGGAGGGGAGGCTCTTCTAATGAAAAACTGTTTTTT. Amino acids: CASSQDPRRGWRGGSSNEKLFF.

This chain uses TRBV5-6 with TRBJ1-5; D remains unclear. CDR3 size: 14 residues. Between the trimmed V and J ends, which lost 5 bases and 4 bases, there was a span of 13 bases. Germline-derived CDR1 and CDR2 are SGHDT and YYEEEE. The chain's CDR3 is CASRRAGLNQPQHF. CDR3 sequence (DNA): TGTGCCAGCAGACGTGCGGGCTTAAATCAGCCCCAGCATTTT.

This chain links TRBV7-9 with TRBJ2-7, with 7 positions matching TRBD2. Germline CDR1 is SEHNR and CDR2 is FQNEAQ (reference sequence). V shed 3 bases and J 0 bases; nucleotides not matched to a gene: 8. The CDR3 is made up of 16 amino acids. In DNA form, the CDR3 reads TGTGCCAGCAGCTTTCCCAGCGGGGAGATCTCCTACGAGCAGTACTTC. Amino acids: CASSFPSGEISYEQYF.

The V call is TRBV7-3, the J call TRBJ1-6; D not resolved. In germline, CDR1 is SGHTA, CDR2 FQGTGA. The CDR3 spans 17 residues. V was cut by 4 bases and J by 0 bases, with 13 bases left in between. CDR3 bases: TGTGCCAGCAGCTCGACTGTGATAAGCTCCTATAATTCACCCCTCCACTTT. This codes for CASSSTVISSYNSPLHF.

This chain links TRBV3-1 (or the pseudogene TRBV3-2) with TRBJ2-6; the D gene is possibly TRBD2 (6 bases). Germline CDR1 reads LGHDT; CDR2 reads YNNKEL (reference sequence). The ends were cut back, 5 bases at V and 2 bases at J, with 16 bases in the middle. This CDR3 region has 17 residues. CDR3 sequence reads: CASSRGALAPGANVLTF. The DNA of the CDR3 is TGTGCCAGCAGCAGAGGGGCTCTAGCGCCTGGGGCCAACGTCCTGACTTTC.

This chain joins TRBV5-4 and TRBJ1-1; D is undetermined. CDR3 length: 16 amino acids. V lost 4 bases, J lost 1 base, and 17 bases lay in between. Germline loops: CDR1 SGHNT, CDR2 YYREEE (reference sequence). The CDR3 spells CASSLAGREENTEAFF. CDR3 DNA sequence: TGTGCCAGCAGCCTGGCTGGGAGGGAAGAGAACACTGAAGCTTTCTTT.

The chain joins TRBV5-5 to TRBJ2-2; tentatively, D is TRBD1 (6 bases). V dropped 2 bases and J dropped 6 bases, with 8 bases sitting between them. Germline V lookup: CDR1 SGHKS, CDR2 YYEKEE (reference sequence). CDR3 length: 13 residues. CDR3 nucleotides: TGTGCCAGCAGCTTCAGGGGATCCGGGGAGCTGTTTTTT. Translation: CASSFRGSGELFF.

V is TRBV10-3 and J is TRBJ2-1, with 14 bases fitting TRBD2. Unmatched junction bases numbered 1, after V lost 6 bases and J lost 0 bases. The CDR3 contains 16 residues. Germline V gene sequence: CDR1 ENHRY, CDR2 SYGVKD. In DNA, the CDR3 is TGTGCCATCAGGGGGACTAGCGGGAGCTCCTACAATGAGCAGTTCTTC. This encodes CAIRGTSGSSYNEQFF.

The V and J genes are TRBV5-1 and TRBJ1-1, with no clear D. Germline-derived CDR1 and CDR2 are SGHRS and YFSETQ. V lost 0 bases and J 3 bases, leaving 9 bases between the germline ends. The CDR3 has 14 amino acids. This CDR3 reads CASSLVPADTEAFF. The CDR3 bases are TGCGCCAGCAGCTTGGTCCCCGCAGACACTGAAGCTTTCTTT.